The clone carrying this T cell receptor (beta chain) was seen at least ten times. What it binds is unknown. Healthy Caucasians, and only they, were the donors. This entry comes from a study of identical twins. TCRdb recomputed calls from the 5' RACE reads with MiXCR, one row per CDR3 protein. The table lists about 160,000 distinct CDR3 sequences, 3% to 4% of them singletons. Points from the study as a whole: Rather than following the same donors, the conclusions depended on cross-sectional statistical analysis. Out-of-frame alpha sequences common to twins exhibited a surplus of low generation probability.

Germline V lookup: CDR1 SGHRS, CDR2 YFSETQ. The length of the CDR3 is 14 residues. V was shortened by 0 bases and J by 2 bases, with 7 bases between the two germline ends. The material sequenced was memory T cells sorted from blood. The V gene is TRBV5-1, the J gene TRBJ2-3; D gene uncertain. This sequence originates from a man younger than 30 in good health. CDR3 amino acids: CASSLDSPTDTQYF. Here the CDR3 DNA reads TGCGCCAGCAGCTTGGACAGCCCCACAGATACGCAGTATTTT.